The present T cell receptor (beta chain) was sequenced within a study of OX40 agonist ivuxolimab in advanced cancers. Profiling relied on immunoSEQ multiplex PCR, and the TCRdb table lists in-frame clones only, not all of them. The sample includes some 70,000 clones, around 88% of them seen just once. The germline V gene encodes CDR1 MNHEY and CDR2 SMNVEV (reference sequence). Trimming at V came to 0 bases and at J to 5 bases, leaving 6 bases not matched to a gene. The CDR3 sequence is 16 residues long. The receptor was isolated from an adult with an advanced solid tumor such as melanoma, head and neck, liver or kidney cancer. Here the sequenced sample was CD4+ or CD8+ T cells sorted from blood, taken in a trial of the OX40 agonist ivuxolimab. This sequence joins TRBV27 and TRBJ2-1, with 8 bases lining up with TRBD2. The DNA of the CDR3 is TGTGCCAGCAGTTTATCGAGTACTAGCGGAAACAATGAGCAGTTCTTC. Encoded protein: CASSLSSTSGNNEQFF.